Listed here are 13 T cell receptor beta chains from one sample, sequenced in a study of blood T cell repertoires in COVID-19. Measured with immunoSEQ multiplex PCR; TCRdb has only the in-frame clones, and not every one. The table records 200,000 to 250,000 clones, around 85% of them present only once. The sequenced sample consisted of peripheral blood. Receptor source: a woman aged 45-59 years with acute or convalescent COVID-19.

V is TRBV5-1 and J is TRBJ2-5; possibly TRBD2 for D (5 bases). The V end lost 4 bases, the J end lost 4 bases, and 17 bases lay between the germline ends. Germline V CDR1 and CDR2: SGHRS, YFSETQ. The CDR3 runs to 15 residues. The CDR3 protein is CASSPQAAEGETQYF. The DNA for the CDR3 is TGCGCCAGCAGCCCCCAGGCCGCCGAGGGAGAGACCCAGTACTTC.

The gene calls are TRBV6-5 and TRBJ1-1, with TRBD1 as a possible D gene (5 bases). This CDR3 spans 14 amino acids. The ends were cut back, 5 bases at V and 10 bases at J, with 20 bases in the middle. CDR1 and CDR2 from the germline V gene are MNHEY and SVGAGI. This chain's CDR3 is CASSIRDGGWIAFF. The DNA of the CDR3 is TGTGCCAGCAGTATCCGGGACGGGGGATGGATAGCTTTCTTT.

The chain uses TRBV5-1 and TRBJ2-3; 7 nucleotides line up with TRBD2. Germline V gene data show CDR1 as SGHRS and CDR2 as YFSETQ. The CDR3 is made up of 13 amino acids. The J segment lost 9 bases and the V segment lost 4 bases, leaving 8 bases of the junction unmatched. CDR3 amino acids: CASSPLSGGTQYF. As DNA, the CDR3 is TGCGCCAGCAGCCCTCTGTCCGGGGGGACGCAGTATTTT.

The chain has TRBV6-5 and TRBJ1-2; TRBD1 matches at 8 bases. The J segment lost 1 base and the V segment lost 6 bases, leaving 7 bases of the junction unmatched. In germline, CDR1 is MNHEY, CDR2 SVGAGI. This CDR3 is built from 15 residues. CDR3 loop: CASRGDRGLNYGYTF. In DNA, the CDR3 is TGTGCCAGCAGAGGCGACAGGGGACTTAACTATGGCTACACCTTC.

This chain uses TRBV9 with TRBJ2-7; 7 bases are shared with TRBD2. This CDR3 region has 14 residues. Germline trimming cut 0 bases from V and 2 bases from J; bases unmatched to any gene: 2. The germline V gene encodes CDR1 SGDLS and CDR2 YYNGEE. The CDR3 protein is CASSVALAAYEQYF. DNA for the CDR3: TGTGCCAGCAGCGTAGCTCTAGCGGCCTACGAGCAGTACTTC.

The chain recombines TRBV27 with TRBJ2-7; possible D gene TRBD2, 7 bases. There are 14 residues in the CDR3. Germline CDR1 MNHEY, CDR2 SMNVEV (reference sequence). Trimming left V 2 bases short and J 6 bases short, with 14 bases between. As DNA, the CDR3 is TGTGCCAGCAGTTTAGGCAGGGGAGGGGTCGAGCAGTACTTC. Residues: CASSLGRGGVEQYF.

V and J are TRBV18 and TRBJ2-7; 15 nucleotides match TRBD2. Germline V gene lookup returns CDR1 KGHSH and CDR2 LQKENI. V lost 1 base to trimming and J lost 6 bases; unmatched junction nucleotides: 13. This CDR3 region has 19 residues. The CDR3 nucleotides are TGTGCCAGCTCACCACAGGAGACCGGGACTAGCGGGAGGCTAGGCGAGCAGTACTTC. Translation gives CASSPQETGTSGRLGEQYF.

This chain links TRBV4-1 with TRBJ1-6; no firm D call. In germline, CDR1 is MGHRA, CDR2 YSYEKL. Trimming shortened V by 2 bases and J by 0 bases, and 11 bases separated the two germline ends. This CDR3 spans 17 amino acids. The CDR3 DNA is TGCGCCAGCAGCCAAATTACAGTGAGCTCCTATAATTCACCCCTCCACTTT. Amino acid sequence: CASSQITVSSYNSPLHF.

As to this clone: Distinct nucleotide sequences in the sample also encode this CDR3. The chain has TRBV6-4 and TRBJ1-1; possibly TRBD1 for D (6 bases). This CDR3 has 14 residues. Germline V CDR1 and CDR2: MRHNA, SNTAGT. V was clipped by 5 bases and J by 4 bases, with 14 bases between them. The CDR3 nucleotides read TGTGCCAGCAGTCTAACAGGGATGGGCACTGAAGCTTTCTTT. Its translation: CASSLTGMGTEAFF.

The rearrangement joins TRBV20-1 to TRBJ2-7; weak D call: TRBD2 (6 bases). The CDR3 is 11 amino acids. Trimming took 6 bases from V and 6 from J, leaving 12 bases between them. Germline V gene lookup returns CDR1 DFQATT and CDR2 SNEGSKA (reference sequence). The CDR3 coding sequence is TGCAGTGCGCAGACTAGTAGCGAGCAGTACTTC. Amino acids: CSAQTSSEQYF.

V usage is TRBV12-5 and J usage is TRBJ2-3; D unresolved. The ends were cut back, 6 bases at V and 1 base at J, with 11 bases in the middle. This CDR3 is built from 14 residues. The germline V gene encodes CDR1 LGHNT and CDR2 FRNRAP. For the CDR3, the DNA is TGTGCTAGTGGCGATACCGCGGGCACAGATACGCAGTATTTT. Translated, it gives CASGDTAGTDTQYF.

This clone has only a few counts. The chain is built from TRBV6-1 and TRBJ2-7, with a weak D call TRBD2 (5 bases). V was shortened by 1 base and J by 0 bases, with 7 bases between the two germline ends. The CDR3 loop spans 14 amino acids. Germline CDR1 is MNHNS and CDR2 is SASEGT. Written as DNA, the CDR3 is TGTGCCAGCAGTGAAGGAGGGATCTCCTACGAGCAGTACTTC. Translation gives CASSEGGISYEQYF.

This chain joins TRBV5-1 and TRBJ2-1; a weak D match, TRBD1 (5 bases). The CDR3 is 14 residues long. Trimming took off 2 bases at V and 4 bases at J, with 10 bases between the two ends. CDR1 and CDR2 from the germline V gene are SGHRS and YFSETQ. CDR3 region: CASSFTGPYNEQFF. CDR3 in DNA: TGCGCCAGCAGCTTCACAGGACCGTACAATGAGCAGTTCTTC.